The following is a TCR beta chain sequence with its context. The antigen remains undetermined. Other DNA sequences from this sample encode an identical CDR3 as well. The sample belongs to a study of shared clonotypes between healthy human individuals. General observations from the study: Across subsets, estimated richness was generally greater for naive than for memory populations.

Every immunoSEQ plate was one replicate of a subset's evenly spread DNA. The repertoire was sequenced with immunoSEQ multiplex PCR; TCRdb's copy has only in-frame clones and lacks some. The sample has some 1,900,000 clones, 85% to 95% seen once. Naive CD8 cells lacked CD45RO and underwent positive selection for CCR7, leaving out terminally differentiated effector memory CD45RA+ cells. This CDR3 has 16 residues. V was clipped by 0 bases and J by 4 bases; unmatched bases: 4. Germline CDR1 MNHEY, CDR2 SVGAGI. The clonotype originates from a man between 18 and 29 years old in good health. This chain uses TRBV6-5 with TRBJ2-3; 10 bases fit TRBD2. Sequencing was performed on naive CD8+ T cells sorted from blood. CDR3 region: CASSYSLAGEADTQYF. DNA for the CDR3: TGTGCCAGCAGTTACTCTCTAGCGGGAGAGGCAGATACGCAGTATTTT.